Below are 7 T cell receptor beta chains sequenced from a single sample in a study of graft-versus-host responses after intestinal transplantation. Sequencing used immunoSEQ multiplex PCR; TCRdb keeps in-frame clones, though not all of them. The sample yields 15,000 to 20,000 clones, around 40% seen once. Source: alloreactive CD4+ T cells from a mixed lymphocyte reaction culture, taken before transplantation. Sample subset: CFSE-low proliferating T cells sorted from approximately 6-day pre-transplant mixed lymphocyte reaction (GvH or HvG direction). All receptors derive from a human patient who was an organ donor for intestinal transplantation.

The chain recombines TRBV4-2 with TRBJ2-1, with 8 positions matching TRBD2. Germline trimming cut 2 bases from V and 6 bases from J; bases unmatched to any gene: 3. CDR1 and CDR2 (germline): LGHNA, YNFKEQ. The CDR3 length is 14 residues. CDR3 loop: CASSQKGTSNEQFF. In DNA, the CDR3 is TGTGCCAGCAGCCAAAAAGGGACTAGCAATGAGCAGTTCTTC.

This clone was recorded a few times. The J gene is TRBJ2-7, the V gene TRBV7-2; TRBD2 agrees at 10 bases. This CDR3 comprises 16 residues. Germline V gene sequence: CDR1 SGHTA, CDR2 FQGNSA. Trimming cost V 4 bases and J 3 bases; bases outside gene matches: 9. The CDR3 region is CASSSPTSGAVYEQYF. CDR3 coding DNA: TGTGCCAGCAGCTCCCCAACTAGCGGGGCTGTCTACGAGCAGTACTTC.

The genes are TRBV4-3 and TRBJ2-1, with a weak D call TRBD2 (6 bases). V was trimmed by 0 bases and J by 3 bases, leaving 9 bases between them. The CDR3 length is 15 residues. Germline CDR1 reads LGHNA; CDR2 reads YSLEER. CDR3 residues: CASSQEATSYNEQFF. The CDR3 DNA is TGCGCCAGCAGCCAAGAGGCGACTAGCTACAATGAGCAGTTCTTC.

The chain carries TRBV6-9 and TRBJ1-4; the D is unclear. The CDR3 is 15 amino acids. Germline CDR1 is MNHGY and CDR2 is SVAAGI. Trimming took off 3 bases at V and 3 bases at J, with 11 bases between the two ends. The CDR3, as DNA: TGTGCCAGCAGTTACTCGCGGGGTTCTAATGAAAAACTGTTTTTT. This gives the protein CASSYSRGSNEKLFF.

This clone was detected once. J is TRBJ2-5 and V is TRBV28; possibly TRBD1 for D (5 bases). The length of the CDR3 is 14 residues. V shed 6 bases and J shed 2 bases, with 13 bases lying between them. The germline V gene has CDR1 MDHEN and CDR2 SYDVKM. In nucleotides, the CDR3 is TGTGCCAGCAGGCAAAGACAGATACAAGAGACCCAGTACTTC. Its protein is CASRQRQIQETQYF.

The genes are TRBV6-1 and TRBJ2-3, with a tentative D call TRBD1 (8 bases). CDR1 and CDR2 (germline): MNHNS, SASEGT. CDR3 length equals 15 residues. V lost 4 bases and J lost 3, with 14 bases in between. DNA for the CDR3: TGTGCCAGCAGTGCACAGGGGGGGAGTACAGATACGCAGTATTTT. Amino acids: CASSAQGGSTDTQYF.

The chain combines TRBV5-4 with TRBJ2-2; D uncertain. The V gene lost 4 bases and the J gene lost 4 bases, with 11 bases spanning the gap. The CDR3 has 14 residues. Germline V gene data show CDR1 as SGHNT and CDR2 as YYREEE (reference sequence). The CDR3 loop is CASSRGPTTGELFF. The CDR3 nucleotides are TGTGCCAGCAGCCGTGGACCAACCACCGGGGAGCTGTTTTTT.